Here is one T cell receptor beta chain with its context. The antigen is not known. Once sorted, every population was more than 95% pure. This CDR3 contains 17 residues. The trim removed 4 bases at V and 6 bases at J, leaving 13 bases unmatched. The germline V gene has CDR1 SGHTA and CDR2 FQGNSA. The sample comes from a study of beta chain features in type 1 diabetes. Study at large: Age, gender, cell numbers and subset yield matched between patients and controls.

Every isolated RNA sample was fully reverse transcribed, so sequencing captured expressed TCRB transcripts. Using immunoSEQ multiplex PCR, the repertoire was profiled, and TCRdb retains in-frame clones only, with some absent. The sample lists about 45,000 clones; over 50% were seen once. Findings and caveats of the study: Overrepresentation of cells with high TCR expression could result from cDNA sequencing. Insertion counts at VDJ junctions were lower in type 1 diabetes patients, who also showed more deletions there.

The sample consisted of Tregs from blood. The rearrangement joins TRBV7-2 to TRBJ2-3, with 10 bases lining up with TRBD2. This TCR was recovered from a woman in her late teens or twenties in good health. The CDR3 region is CASSSPRSGRGGDTQYF. DNA for the CDR3: TGTGCCAGCAGCTCGCCCCGAAGCGGGAGGGGGGGCGATACGCAGTATTTT.